A single sample gave rise to the 23 T cell receptor beta chains below, sequenced in a study of T cells in Graves' hyperthyroidism and ophthalmopathy. From RNA transcripts, TCR beta CDR3 regions were amplified. The HTBI primer set was used in a first-round RT-PCR of the TCR CDR3. From the multiplex PCR reads, TCRdb called clonotypes with MiXCR, one entry per CDR3 protein. The sample yields 700,000 to 850,000 distinct CDR3 sequences, approximately 40% seen once. The sample consisted of blood. These receptors originate from a woman in her 40s with Graves' hyperthyroidism.

The table lists this clonotype with many counts. The rearrangement joins TRBV7-9 to TRBJ1-5; 10 positions agree with TRBD1. The CDR3 length is 15 residues. J was trimmed by 6 bases and V by 1 base; bases with no gene match: 3. From germline, CDR1 is SEHNR and CDR2 FQNEAQ (reference sequence). CDR3: CASSLGWTGGQPQHF. The DNA of the CDR3 is TGTGCCAGCAGCTTAGGGTGGACAGGGGGTCAGCCCCAGCATTTT.

The V and J genes are TRBV29-1 and TRBJ2-7; 16 positions match TRBD2. TRBJ2-1 matches the DNA end more closely, so the J call is doubtful. Germline CDR1 SQVTM, CDR2 ANQGSEA. The CDR3 is made up of 15 amino acids. CDR3 sequence reads: CSVGTLGLAGGEQFF. The CDR3 DNA reads as TGCAGCGTTGGTACCCTGGGACTAGCGGGGGGGGAGCAGTTCTTC.

This clonotype was seen at least ten times. The CDR3 is CSVEVTGLGGYTF. The CDR3 DNA reads TGCAGCGTTGAAGTAACGGGTTTGGGTGGCTACACCTTC. This chain uses TRBV29-1 with TRBJ1-2; no clear D gene. V gave up 1 base and J gave up 7 bases, with 13 bases separating them. Germline V gene lookup returns CDR1 SQVTM and CDR2 ANQGSEA. CDR3 length: 13 residues.

Concerning this clonotype: At one end the junction does not follow the germline gene, possibly because of a read error. This chain links TRBV10-2 with TRBJ1-2; the D is unclear. The germline CDR1 and CDR2 sequences are WSHSY and SAAADI. The CDR3 spans 14 residues. The CDR3 nucleotides are TGTGCCAGCACCTCGACGGCCCCCTTGAATGGCTACACCTTC. It is translated as CASTSTAPLNGYTF.

Details on this clonotype: This may arise from a read error, as a much more abundant clone is one base away. V usage is TRBV10-1 and J usage is TRBJ2-2; D might be TRBD1 or TRBD2, each matching 7 bases. The CDR3 consists of 15 residues. Germline CDR1 WNHNN, CDR2 SYGVQD (reference sequence). CDR3 residues: CASGEGGTDTGELFF. The CDR3 DNA follows: TGCGCCAGCGGTGAGGGGGGGACAGACACCGGGGAGCTGTTTTTT.

This clonotype came up many times. This chain links TRBV5-4 with TRBJ2-7; D not certain. Looked up from germline, CDR1 is SGHNT and CDR2 is YYREEE (reference sequence). V was pared by 0 bases and J by 5 bases, with 18 bases between. The CDR3 is made up of 16 amino acids. The CDR3 DNA reads as TGTGCCAGCAGCTTGGCTCTCGGATCCACGTACAACGAGCAGTACTTC. It translates to CASSLALGSTYNEQYF.

The V gene is TRBV19, the J gene TRBJ2-3, with D hard to call. The CDR3 has 13 residues. In germline, CDR1 is LNHDA, CDR2 SQIVND (reference sequence). V lost 4 bases and J 0 bases, leaving 5 bases between the germline ends. CDR3 nucleotide sequence: TGTGCCAGTAGTACCCTTAGCACAGATACGCAGTATTTT. This gives the protein CASSTLSTDTQYF. Full variable domain (outside the CDR3, taken from reference TRBV19 and TRBJ2-3): DGGITQSPKYLFRKEGQNVTLSCEQNLNHDAMYWYRQDPGQGLRLIYYSQIVNDFQKGDIAEGYSVSREKKESFPLTVTSAQKNPTAFYLCASSTLSTDTQYFGPGTRLTVL.

This chain uses TRBV20-1 with TRBJ1-6; 7 bases fit TRBD1. CDR3 length: 15 amino acids. J was trimmed by 9 bases and V by 2 bases; bases with no gene match: 10. Germline V gene sequence: CDR1 DFQATT, CDR2 SNEGSKA (reference sequence). The CDR3 nucleotides read TGCAGTGCTAGAAGGGAACAGGGGATGGGTTCACCCCTCCACTTT. This sequence encodes CSARREQGMGSPLHF.

The rearrangement links TRBV7-2 to TRBJ1-5; 12 nucleotides line up with TRBD1. The CDR3 extends over 19 amino acids. CDR1 and CDR2 (germline): SGHTA, FQGNSA. Losses at the gene ends were 4 bases for V and 1 base for J; bases not matched to a gene: 11. CDR3 in amino acids: CASSYRGQGAAGSNQPQHF. Here the CDR3 DNA reads TGTGCCAGCAGCTACCGGGGACAGGGGGCGGCGGGCAGCAATCAGCCCCAGCATTTT.

In this sample, this clonotype turned up many times. The chain links TRBV6-5 to TRBJ2-7, with 9 nucleotides matching TRBD2. CDR3 length equals 15 residues. CDR1 MNHEY and CDR2 SVGAGI come from the germline V gene. V trimming: 2 bases; J trimming: 5 bases; junction bases outside the gene matches: 7. CDR3 nucleotide sequence: TGTGCCAGCAGTTACCTAGCGGGGCTCAGGGACGAGCAGTACTTC. Translation: CASSYLAGLRDEQYF.

The rearrangement links TRBV19 to TRBJ1-1; D perhaps matches TRBD1 (6 bases). Germline V gives CDR1 LNHDA, CDR2 SQIVND (reference sequence). This CDR3 spans 15 amino acids. V dropped 3 bases and J dropped 4 bases, with 15 bases sitting between them. The CDR3 sequence: CASSIPGARGTEAFF. DNA of the CDR3: TGTGCCAGTAGTATTCCGGGGGCGCGGGGCACTGAAGCTTTCTTT.

This clonotype has a count of ten or more. The chain recombines TRBV19 with TRBJ2-5, with D perhaps TRBD1 or TRBD2 (5 bases each). The germline V gene has CDR1 LNHDA and CDR2 SQIVND (reference sequence). V lost 9 bases to trimming and J lost 2 bases, with 13 bases between them. This CDR3 spans 13 amino acids. The CDR3 DNA reads TGTGCCAGCAGCGGTGGGGCGCAAGAGACCCAGTACTTC. Translating gives CASSGGAQETQYF.

The V and J genes are TRBV12-3 or TRBV12-4 and TRBJ1-6, with 9 bases identical to TRBD1. The CDR3 has 15 amino acids. V lost 5 bases to trimming and J lost 9 bases; unmatched junction nucleotides: 8. For the CDR3, the DNA is TGTGCCAGCAGTATCTCAGGGACAGGGTTTTCACCCCTCCACTTT. It is translated as CASSISGTGFSPLHF.

Of note for this clonotype: Germline is not matched at one junction end, which may reflect a read error. The gene calls are TRBV2 and TRBJ2-7; 7 positions agree with TRBD1. Germline values: CDR1 SNHLY, CDR2 FYNNEI. CDR3 length: 14 amino acids. CDR3 in DNA: TGTGCCAGCACCGCCCGGGACAGTGTCTACGAGCAGCACTTC. Residues: CASTARDSVYEQHF.

This clonotype was detected many times. The chain has TRBV6-6 and TRBJ1-2, with 9 bases aligning to TRBD1. CDR1 and CDR2 from the germline V gene are MNHNY and SVGAGI (reference sequence). J was trimmed by 7 bases and V by 7 bases; bases with no gene match: 7. The CDR3 runs to 13 residues. CDR3 sequence reads: CASIYMDRGGYTF. As DNA, the CDR3 is TGTGCCAGCATCTACATGGACAGGGGTGGCTACACCTTC.

As concerns this clonotype: With a much larger clone just one base away, this may be a read error. The chain is built from TRBV12-3 or TRBV12-4 and TRBJ1-4; tentative D call: TRBD1 (5 bases). The length of the CDR3 is 14 residues. CDR3 sequence: CGSSPVGRGEKLFF. The CDR3 DNA follows: TGTGGCAGCAGCCCAGTGGGGCGAGGGGAAAAACTGTTTTTT.

In this sample, this clonotype turned up many times. V is TRBV29-1 and J is TRBJ1-2, with D maybe TRBD1 (5 bases). Germline assignment: CDR1 SQVTM and CDR2 ANQGSEA. The CDR3 runs 12 residues. Trimming cost V 7 bases and J 5 bases, with 14 bases left between them. DNA for the CDR3: TGCAGCGCCCGCGATCAGGGATATGGCTACACCTTC. Its protein product is CSARDQGYGYTF.

On this clonotype: The junction shows a germline mismatch at one end, possibly a read error. This CDR3 is CASSQPGTIPYGQYF. The CDR3 bases are TGCGCCAGCAGCCAGCCCGGGACAATACCCTACGGGCAGTACTTC. J is TRBJ2-7 and V is TRBV4-3, with a tentative D call TRBD1 (6 bases). In germline, CDR1 is LGHNA, CDR2 YSLEER. The CDR3 loop spans 15 amino acids.

This chain joins TRBV20-1 and TRBJ2-5; TRBD2 aligns across 13 bases. The trim removed 4 bases at V and 5 bases at J, leaving 7 bases unmatched. CDR1 and CDR2 (germline): DFQATT, SNEGSKA (reference sequence). The CDR3 has 15 amino acids. The CDR3 nucleotides are TGCAGTGCTATGGGGACTAGCGGGGCGCGGGAGACCCAGTACTTC. It codes for CSAMGTSGARETQYF.

This rearrangement joins TRBV7-2 to TRBJ1-1, with 9 bases identical to TRBD1. The CDR3 covers 14 residues. After removal of 5 bases from V and 5 bases from J, the junction contained 6 bases not matched to a gene. Per the germline V gene, CDR1 is SGHTA and CDR2 is FQGNSA. CDR3 in DNA: TGTGCCAGCAGCCCGGACAGGGGTTTAACTGAAGCTTTCTTT. Translation gives CASSPDRGLTEAFF.

This clonotype showed up many times. This rearrangement joins TRBV7-8 to TRBJ1-1; no clear D. Germline V lookup: CDR1 SGHVS, CDR2 FQNEAQ. CDR3 length: 15 amino acids. Trimming stripped 0 bases from V and 4 bases from J, with 12 bases between. CDR3 amino acids: CASSLAPVMGTEAFF. The DNA for the CDR3 is TGTGCCAGCAGCTTAGCCCCGGTTATGGGCACTGAAGCTTTCTTT.

This chain links TRBV19 with TRBJ2-5, with TRBD2 identical over 9 bases. Germline V lookup: CDR1 LNHDA, CDR2 SQIVND (reference sequence). This CDR3 comprises 17 residues. The trim removed 5 bases at V and 2 bases at J, leaving 12 bases unmatched. CDR3 amino acids: CASSLRGGSGGQETQYF. Here the CDR3 DNA reads TGTGCCAGTAGTCTCAGGGGGGGTAGCGGGGGACAAGAGACCCAGTACTTC.

This chain links TRBV20-1 with TRBJ2-5; 9 bases map to TRBD2. Germline lookup yields CDR1 DFQATT and CDR2 SNEGSKA (reference sequence). This CDR3 has 14 residues. The V gene end was trimmed by 4 bases and the J gene end by 3 bases; junction bases not matched to a gene: 6. The CDR3 loop reads CSATNLAGKETQYF. For the CDR3, the DNA is TGCAGTGCTACTAACCTAGCGGGGAAAGAGACCCAGTACTTC.